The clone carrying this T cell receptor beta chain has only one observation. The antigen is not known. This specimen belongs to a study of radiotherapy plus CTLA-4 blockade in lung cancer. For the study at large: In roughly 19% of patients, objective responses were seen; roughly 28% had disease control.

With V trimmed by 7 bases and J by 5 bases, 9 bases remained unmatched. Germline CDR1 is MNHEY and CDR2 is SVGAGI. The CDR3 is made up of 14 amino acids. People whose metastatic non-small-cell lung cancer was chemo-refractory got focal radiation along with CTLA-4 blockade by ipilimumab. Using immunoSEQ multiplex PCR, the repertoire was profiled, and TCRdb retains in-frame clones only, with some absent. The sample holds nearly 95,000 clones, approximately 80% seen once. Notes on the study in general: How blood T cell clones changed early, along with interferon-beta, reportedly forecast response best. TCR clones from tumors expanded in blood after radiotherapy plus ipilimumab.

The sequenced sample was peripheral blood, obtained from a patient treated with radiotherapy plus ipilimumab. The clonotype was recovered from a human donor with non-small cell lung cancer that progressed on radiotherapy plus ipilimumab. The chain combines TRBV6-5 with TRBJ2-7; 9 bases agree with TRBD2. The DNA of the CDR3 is TGTGCCAGCACCTTTTCTGCGGGAGGGCACGAGCAGTACTTC. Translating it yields CASTFSAGGHEQYF.